One sample yielded the 17 T cell receptor beta chains listed below, sequenced in a study of shared clonotypes between healthy human individuals. Here immunoSEQ multiplex PCR was the method, and the copy in TCRdb shows in-frame clones only, minus some. The table includes under 850,000 clones, roughly two thirds detected once. Sequenced: memory CD4+ T cells sorted from blood. Subset denoted: CD45RA-negative fraction. Receptors were obtained from a young woman in good health.

This chain uses TRBV7-5 with TRBJ1-5; TRBD1, the table's D call, lacks a check against the DNA. TRBV7-5 is given as a pseudogene. The CDR3 extends over 14 amino acids. The CDR3 DNA sequence: TGTGTCAGAAGCCTACGACAGGGTAGTCAGCCCCAGCATTTT. Residues: CVRSLRQGSQPQHF.

Comments on this clone: Additional DNA sequences in this sample encode the identical CDR3. The chain combines TRBV4-2 with TRBJ2-1, with 7 bases that match TRBD2. With 0 bases clipped from V and 1 base from J, the junction kept 3 bases outside the gene matches. Per the germline V gene, CDR1 is LGHNA and CDR2 is YNFKEQ. The CDR3 has 16 residues. CDR3 amino acids: CASSQDLAGSYNEQFF. The CDR3 bases are TGTGCCAGCAGCCAAGATTTAGCGGGTTCCTACAATGAGCAGTTCTTC.

In its sample, this clone was seen once. A read error may be the cause here, since a much bigger clone is one base away. Other DNA sequences in the same sample also yield this CDR3. CDR3 amino acids: CASSRQGAGNQPQHF. The CDR3 DNA sequence: TGTGCCAGTAGTAGACAGGGGGCTGGGAATCAGCCCCAGCATTTT. The gene calls are TRBV19 and TRBJ1-5; TRBD1 matches 10 bases. From germline, CDR1 is LNHDA and CDR2 SQIVND (reference sequence). The CDR3 has 15 residues. V was clipped by 4 bases and J by 4 bases; unmatched bases: 4.

CDR3 DNA: TGTGCCAGCAGCCCCCCTGGGACGCGCTCCTACGAGCAGTACTTC. This codes for CASSPPGTRSYEQYF. The V gene is TRBV7-8, the J gene TRBJ2-7, with D perhaps TRBD1 or TRBD2 (5 bases each). V was cut by 5 bases and J by 0 bases, with 14 bases left in between. This CDR3 has 15 residues. Germline assignment: CDR1 SGHVS and CDR2 FQNEAQ.

This rearrangement joins TRBV7-2 to TRBJ2-1; 7 bases agree with TRBD1. Looked up from germline, CDR1 is SGHTA and CDR2 is FQGNSA. Unmatched junction bases numbered 4, after V lost 5 bases and J lost 3 bases. This CDR3 contains 14 residues. This CDR3 is CASSPGQVYNEQFF. CDR3 in DNA: TGTGCCAGCAGCCCCGGACAGGTCTACAATGAGCAGTTCTTC.

The chain combines TRBV6-1 with TRBJ2-2; D ambiguous. The germline V gene has CDR1 MNHNS and CDR2 SASEGT. The ends were cut back, 6 bases at V and 0 bases at J, with 8 bases in the middle. This CDR3 spans 14 amino acids. The CDR3 reads CASSPYTNTGELFF. CDR3 coding DNA: TGTGCCAGCAGCCCCTACACGAACACCGGGGAGCTGTTTTTT.

For this clone: A read error is likely here: a far larger clone is one base away. Other DNA sequences in this specimen translate into the identical CDR3. The genes are TRBV5-1 and TRBJ2-1, with D maybe TRBD1 (5 bases). CDR1 is SGHRS and CDR2 is YFSETQ in the germline V gene. V was pared by 2 bases and J by 0 bases, with 9 bases between. The CDR3 is made up of 15 amino acids. The CDR3 coding sequence is TGCGCCAGCAGCTTTGACAGTAGCTCCTACAATGAGCAGTTCTTC. Encoded protein: CASSFDSSSYNEQFF.

The V and J genes are TRBV5-4 and TRBJ2-1, with D unresolved. The CDR3 runs to 13 residues. Trimming removed 2 bases from V and 4 bases from J, with 7 bases in between. CDR1 and CDR2 from the germline V gene are SGHNT and YYREEE (reference sequence). The CDR3 DNA reads TGTGCCAGCAGCTTTATGCCGTACAATGAGCAGTTCTTC. Amino acid sequence: CASSFMPYNEQFF.

The chain uses TRBV7-9 and TRBJ2-7, with TRBD2 matching 9 bases. Losses at the gene ends were 7 bases for V and 3 bases for J; bases not matched to a gene: 10. Germline V gives CDR1 SEHNR, CDR2 FQNEAQ (reference sequence). The CDR3 consists of 15 residues. The CDR3 DNA follows: TGTGCCAGCACTCTTTCGGTAGCGGGAGTCTACGAGCAGTACTTC. This encodes CASTLSVAGVYEQYF.

This chain connects TRBV28 to TRBJ1-5; D is uncertain. The CDR3 is made up of 14 amino acids. Germline CDR1 is MDHEN and CDR2 is SYDVKM. Trimming cost V 6 bases and J 10 bases, with 19 bases left between them. This CDR3 is CASSPKATRNPQHF. Written as DNA, the CDR3 is TGTGCCAGCAGCCCGAAGGCTACCCGGAACCCCCAGCATTTT.

For this clone: The sample has other DNA sequences that encode this CDR3 too. This rearrangement joins TRBV6-1 to TRBJ1-5; no reliable D call. This CDR3 contains 13 residues. Germline loops: CDR1 MNHNS, CDR2 SASEGT. V lost 6 bases, J lost 5 bases, and 11 bases lay in between. The CDR3 coding sequence is TGTGCCAGCAGCCAGACCGAGGATCAGCCCCAGCATTTT. It specifies CASSQTEDQPQHF.

The CDR3 is CASSADGQGSRNTIYF. As DNA, the CDR3 is TGTGCCAGTAGTGCCGACGGACAGGGAAGTAGAAACACCATATATTTT. The genes are TRBV19 and TRBJ1-3; 8 bases match TRBD1. With V trimmed by 5 bases and J by 5 bases, 11 bases remained unmatched. The CDR3 has 16 amino acids. The germline V gene encodes CDR1 LNHDA and CDR2 SQIVND (reference sequence).

V usage is TRBV16 and J usage is TRBJ1-5, with D uncertain. CDR1 is KGHSY, CDR2 FQNENV, per germline. CDR3 length: 15 amino acids. V was pared by 0 bases and J by 3 bases, with 9 bases between. The CDR3 DNA follows: TGTGCCAGCAGCCAATCCTACGGGATCAATCAGCCCCAGCATTTT. Translated: CASSQSYGINQPQHF.

V gene TRBV5-1 combines with J gene TRBJ1-2; 8 bases are a match to TRBD1. The germline CDR1 and CDR2 sequences are SGHRS and YFSETQ. The V and J ends lost 4 bases and 2 bases, in that order; junction bases with no gene match: 4. This CDR3 contains 14 residues. In DNA form, the CDR3 reads TGCGCCAGCAGCGCGGGACAGGCCAACTATGGCTACACCTTC. It translates to CASSAGQANYGYTF.

J is TRBJ2-1 and V is TRBV5-1; 10 bases line up with TRBD2. Germline assignment: CDR1 SGHRS and CDR2 YFSETQ. The CDR3 runs to 16 residues. J gave up 8 bases and V 4 bases, and 12 bases lay outside the gene matches. In nucleotides, the CDR3 is TGCGCCAGCAGCCTGGCGGCTAGCGGGAGCCCCTATGAGCAGTTCTTC. Protein sequence: CASSLAASGSPYEQFF.

The chain carries TRBV5-6 and TRBJ2-2; the D gene is possibly TRBD1 (5 bases). Deletions cut 7 bases from V and 2 bases from J, with 27 bases between. CDR3 length equals 19 residues. Germline CDR1 and CDR2: SGHDT and YYEEEE. The CDR3 sequence is CASHLGHRRALANTGELFF. CDR3 nucleotide sequence: TGTGCCAGCCACTTGGGGCACCGCAGGGCGTTGGCTAACACCGGGGAGCTGTTTTTT.

The chain has TRBV6-5 and TRBJ2-1, with 8 bases identical to TRBD2. This CDR3 has 14 residues. V shed 2 bases, J shed 4 bases, and the junction held 1 base outside the gene matches. Germline V CDR1 and CDR2: MNHEY, SVGAGI. In nucleotides, the CDR3 is TGTGCCAGCAGTTACACGGGAGGGTACAATGAGCAGTTCTTC. It encodes CASSYTGGYNEQFF.